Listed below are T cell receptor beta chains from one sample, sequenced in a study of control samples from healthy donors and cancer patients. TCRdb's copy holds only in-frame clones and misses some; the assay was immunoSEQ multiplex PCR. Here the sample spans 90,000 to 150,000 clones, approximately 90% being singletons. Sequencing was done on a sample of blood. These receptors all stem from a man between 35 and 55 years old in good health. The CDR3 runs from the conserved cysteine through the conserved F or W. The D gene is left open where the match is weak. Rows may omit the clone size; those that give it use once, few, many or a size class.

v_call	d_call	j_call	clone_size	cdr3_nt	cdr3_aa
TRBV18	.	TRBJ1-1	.	TGTGCCAGCTCACCGGACCGACAGATGAACACTGAAGCTTTCTTT	CASSPDRQMNTEAFF
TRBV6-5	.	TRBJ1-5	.	TGTGCCAGCACCAAGATTACGTGGGCTCAGCCCCGGCATTTT	CASTKITWAQPRHF
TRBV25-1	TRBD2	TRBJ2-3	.	TGTGCCAGCAGTGAGCCAGCGGGGGGCGCAGATACGCAGTATTTT	CASSEPAGGADTQYF
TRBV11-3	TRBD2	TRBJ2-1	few	TGTGCCAGCAGCCCTCACTGGGGGGGGGATGAGCAGTTCTTC	CASSPHWGGDEQFF
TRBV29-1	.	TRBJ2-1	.	TGCAGCGTTGGGACTTCCTGGGAGCAGTTCTTC	CSVGTSWEQFF
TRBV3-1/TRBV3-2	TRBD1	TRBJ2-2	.	TGTGCCAGCAGCCCACAGGGGGCGCGAGGGGCTGGGGAGCTGTTTTTT	CASSPQGARGAGELFF
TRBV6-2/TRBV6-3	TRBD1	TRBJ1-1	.	TGTGCCAGCAGTTCATGGACAGGGGGCGAAAACACTGAAGCTTTCTTT	CASSSWTGGENTEAFF
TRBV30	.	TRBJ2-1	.	TGTGCCTGGCAGCTAGGGCTGGACAATGAGCAGTTCTTC	CAWQLGLDNEQFF
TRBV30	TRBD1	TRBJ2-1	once	TGTGCCTGGATCCAGGGGGCCTCCTACAATGAGCAGTTCTTC	CAWIQGASYNEQFF
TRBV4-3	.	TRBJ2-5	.	TGCGCCAGCAGCCAAAGACAAGGGGGAGAGACCCAGTACTTC	CASSQRQGGETQYF
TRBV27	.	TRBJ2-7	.	TGTGCCAGCAGTCCCCGCCGTTTGCTAGTCTACGAGCAGTACTTC	CASSPRRLLVYEQYF
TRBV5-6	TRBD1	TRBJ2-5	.	TGTGCCAGCAGCAGACAGGGGGCTGGGACCCAGTACTTC	CASSRQGAGTQYF
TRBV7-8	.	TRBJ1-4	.	TGTGCCAGCAGCTTGGACCCCGCAGCTAATGAAAAACTGTTTTTT	CASSLDPAANEKLFF
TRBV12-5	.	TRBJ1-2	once	TGTGCTAGTGGGACCTTCTCTCGGGACTATGGCTACACCTTC	CASGTFSRDYGYTF
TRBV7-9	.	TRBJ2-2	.	TGTGCCAGCAGCTTACTTCAGAGAAACACCGGGGAGCTGTTTTTT	CASSLLQRNTGELFF
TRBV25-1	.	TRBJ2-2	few	TGTGCCAGCAGTGAATTGGTGGACACCGGGGAGCTGTTTTTT	CASSELVDTGELFF
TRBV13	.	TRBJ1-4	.	TGTGCCAGCAGCTCTAGGGTGTACAATGAAAAACTGTTTTTT	CASSSRVYNEKLFF
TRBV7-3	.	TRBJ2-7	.	TGTGCCAGCAGCTTAAACAAGGACTCGGGAGAGCAGTACTTC	CASSLNKDSGEQYF
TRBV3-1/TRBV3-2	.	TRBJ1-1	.	TGTGCCAGCAGCCAAGATGCGGACGCTGAAGCTTTCTTT	CASSQDADAEAFF
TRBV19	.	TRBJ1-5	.	TGTGCCAGTAGTAGGAATAATCAGCCCCAGCATTTT	CASSRNNQPQHF
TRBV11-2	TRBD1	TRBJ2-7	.	TGTGCCAGCAGCTTAGTTCCAGGGGGAGAGCAGTACTTC	CASSLVPGGEQYF
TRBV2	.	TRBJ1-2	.	TGTGCCAGCAGTGCGGGCCGCTACACCTTC	CASSAGRYTF
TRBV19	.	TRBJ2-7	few	TGTGCCAGTAGTATAGGTCGTGCGAACGAGCAGTACTTC	CASSIGRANEQYF
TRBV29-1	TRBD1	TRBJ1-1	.	TGCAGCGTAACTAGACAGGGGCAGATGGGGGCTTTCTTT	CSVTRQGQMGAFF
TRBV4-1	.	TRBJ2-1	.	TGCGCCAGCAGCCAAGATCACAGGTATTACTCCTACAATGAGCAGTTCTTC	CASSQDHRYYSYNEQFF
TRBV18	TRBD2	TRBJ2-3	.	TGTGCCAGCTCACCCCTACTAGCGGGGGGTGATACGCAGTATTTT	CASSPLLAGGDTQYF
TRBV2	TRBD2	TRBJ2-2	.	TGTGCCAGCAGTGCGGAAGGCGTACTAGCGGGGAGCTACACCGGGGAGCTGTTTTTT	CASSAEGVLAGSYTGELFF
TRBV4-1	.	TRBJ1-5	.	TGCGCCAGCAGCCAAGGACAGGTCAATCAGCCCCAGCATTTT	CASSQGQVNQPQHF
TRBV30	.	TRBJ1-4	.	TGTGCCTGGAGTGTACGGAACAGACAGAATGAAAAACTGTTTTTT	CAWSVRNRQNEKLFF